The subject of this entry is one T cell receptor beta chain. Using immunoSEQ multiplex PCR, the repertoire was profiled, and TCRdb retains in-frame clones only, with some absent. The sample contains tens of thousands of clones, 80% to 90% of which appear only once. The data derive from a study of blood T cell repertoires in COVID-19. This CDR3 spans 14 amino acids. In germline, CDR1 is MDHEN, CDR2 SYDVKM. Trimming removed 2 bases at V and 3 bases at J, with 10 bases between. The chain recombines TRBV28 with TRBJ1-2, with D perhaps matching TRBD1 (5 bases). The sequence came from a man older than 75 with acute or convalescent COVID-19. The sample consisted of peripheral blood. Here the CDR3 DNA reads TGTGCCAGCAGTTTAGGGAACAGGTACTATGGCTACACCTTC. Translated: CASSLGNRYYGYTF.